The 3 T cell receptor beta chains reported below all come from one sample, sequenced in a study of T cell responses to AZD1222 COVID-19 vaccine. Using immunoSEQ multiplex PCR, the repertoire was profiled, and TCRdb retains in-frame clones only, with some absent. The data show nearly 110,000 clones, 90% seen once. This specimen was peripheral blood, taken 28 days after the second AZD1222 dose. Source of these receptors: an adult who received the AZD1222 COVID-19 vaccine.

The rearrangement joins TRBV5-1 to TRBJ1-1, with unresolved D. The CDR3 consists of 14 residues. Germline-derived CDR1 and CDR2 are SGHRS and YFSETQ. Trimming removed 2 bases from V and 1 base from J, with 9 bases in between. The CDR3 DNA follows: TGCGCCAGCAGCTTTGGGGTAGGGAACACTGAAGCTTTCTTT. Translating gives CASSFGVGNTEAFF.

The chain uses TRBV5-4 and TRBJ2-7; D is perhaps TRBD1 (5 bases). The CDR3 has 15 amino acids. Germline V gene lookup returns CDR1 SGHNT and CDR2 YYREEE (reference sequence). Trimming stripped 0 bases from V and 4 bases from J, with 14 bases between. The chain's CDR3 is CASSLGGAAVYEQYF. CDR3 DNA: TGTGCCAGCAGCTTGGGTGGGGCTGCGGTTTACGAGCAGTACTTC. Together with reference TRBV5-4 and TRBJ2-7, the CDR3 gives the full variable domain: ETGVTQSPTHLIKTRGQQVTLRCSSQSGHNTVSWYQQALGQGPQFIFQYYREEENGRGNFPPRFSGLQFPNYSSELNVNALELDDSALYLCASSLGGAAVYEQYFGPGTRLTVT.

The J gene is TRBJ2-7, the V gene TRBV7-6; D is uncertain. The CDR3 consists of 14 residues. The V end lost 4 bases, the J end lost 2 bases, and 12 bases lay between the germline ends. Germline loops: CDR1 SGHVS, CDR2 FNYEAQ. The CDR3 spells CASSYNDGPYEQYF. Here the CDR3 DNA reads TGTGCCAGCAGCTATAACGACGGACCCTACGAGCAGTACTTC. The entire variable domain, with the rest obtained from reference TRBV7-6 and TRBJ2-7, is as follows: GAGVSQSPRYKVTKRGQDVALRCDPISGHVSLYWYRQALGQGPEFLTYFNYEAQQDKSGLPNDRFSAERPEGSISTLTIQRTEQRDSAMYRCASSYNDGPYEQYFGPGTRLTVT.